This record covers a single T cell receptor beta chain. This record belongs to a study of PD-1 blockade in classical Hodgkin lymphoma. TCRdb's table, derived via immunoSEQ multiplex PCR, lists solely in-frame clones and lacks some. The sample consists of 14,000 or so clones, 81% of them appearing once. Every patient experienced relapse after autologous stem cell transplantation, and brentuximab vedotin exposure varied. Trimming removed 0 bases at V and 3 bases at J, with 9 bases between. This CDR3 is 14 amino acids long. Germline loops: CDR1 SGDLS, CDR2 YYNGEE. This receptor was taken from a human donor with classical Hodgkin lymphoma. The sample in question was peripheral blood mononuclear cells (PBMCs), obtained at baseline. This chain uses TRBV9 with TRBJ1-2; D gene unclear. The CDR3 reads CASSVDSGYYGYTF. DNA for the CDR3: TGTGCCAGCAGCGTAGATTCGGGGTACTATGGCTACACCTTC.